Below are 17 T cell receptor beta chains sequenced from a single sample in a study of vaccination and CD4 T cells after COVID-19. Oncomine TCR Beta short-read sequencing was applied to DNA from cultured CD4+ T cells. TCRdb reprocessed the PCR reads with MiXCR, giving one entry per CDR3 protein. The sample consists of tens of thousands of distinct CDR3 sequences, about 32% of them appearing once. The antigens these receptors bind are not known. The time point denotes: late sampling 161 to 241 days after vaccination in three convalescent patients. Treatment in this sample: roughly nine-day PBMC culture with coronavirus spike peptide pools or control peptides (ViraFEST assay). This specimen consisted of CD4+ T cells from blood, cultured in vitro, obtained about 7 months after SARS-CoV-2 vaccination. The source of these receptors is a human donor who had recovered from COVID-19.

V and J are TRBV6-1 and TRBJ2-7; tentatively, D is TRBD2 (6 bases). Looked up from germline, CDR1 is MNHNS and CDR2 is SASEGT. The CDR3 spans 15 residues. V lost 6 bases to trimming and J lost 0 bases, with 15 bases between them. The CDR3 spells CASRGSGASSYEQYF. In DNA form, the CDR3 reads TGTGCCAGCAGGGGTAGCGGTGCGAGCTCCTACGAGCAGTACTTC.

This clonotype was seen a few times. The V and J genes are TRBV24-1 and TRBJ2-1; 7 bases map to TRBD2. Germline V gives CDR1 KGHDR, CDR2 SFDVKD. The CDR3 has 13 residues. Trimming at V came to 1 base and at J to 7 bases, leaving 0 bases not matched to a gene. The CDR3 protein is CATSDFGRNEQFF. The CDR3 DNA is TGTGCCACCAGTGATTTCGGGAGGAATGAGCAGTTCTTC.

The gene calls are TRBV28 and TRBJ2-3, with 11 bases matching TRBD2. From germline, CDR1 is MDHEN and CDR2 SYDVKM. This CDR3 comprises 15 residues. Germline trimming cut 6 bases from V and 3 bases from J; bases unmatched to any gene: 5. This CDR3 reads CASSVSGRGTDTQYF. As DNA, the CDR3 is TGTGCCAGCAGCGTTAGCGGGAGGGGTACAGATACGCAGTATTTT.

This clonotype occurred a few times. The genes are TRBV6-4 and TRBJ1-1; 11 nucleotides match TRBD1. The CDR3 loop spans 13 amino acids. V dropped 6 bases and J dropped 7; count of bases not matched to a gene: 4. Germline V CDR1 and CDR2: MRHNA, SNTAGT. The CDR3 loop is CASSPDRGREAFF. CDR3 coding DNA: TGTGCCAGCAGCCCGGACAGGGGGCGTGAAGCTTTCTTT.

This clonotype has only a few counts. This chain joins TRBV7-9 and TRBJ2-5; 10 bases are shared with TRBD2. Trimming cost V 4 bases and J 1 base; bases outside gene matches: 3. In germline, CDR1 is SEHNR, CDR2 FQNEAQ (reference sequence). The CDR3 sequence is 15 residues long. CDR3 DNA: TGTGCCAGCAGCTCCAGGACTAGCGGCCAAGAGACCCAGTACTTC. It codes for CASSSRTSGQETQYF.

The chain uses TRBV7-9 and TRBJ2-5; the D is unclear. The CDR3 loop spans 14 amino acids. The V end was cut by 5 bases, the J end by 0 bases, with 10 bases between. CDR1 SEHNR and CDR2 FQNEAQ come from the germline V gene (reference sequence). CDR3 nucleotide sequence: TGTGCCAGCAGCCGTAGTGTAGACCAAGAGACCCAGTACTTC. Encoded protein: CASSRSVDQETQYF.

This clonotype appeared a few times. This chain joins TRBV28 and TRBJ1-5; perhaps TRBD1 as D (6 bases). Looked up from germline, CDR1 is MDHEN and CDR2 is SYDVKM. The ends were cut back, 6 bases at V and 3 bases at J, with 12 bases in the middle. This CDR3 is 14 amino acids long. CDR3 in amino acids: CASRAGQHNQPQHF. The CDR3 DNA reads TGTGCCAGCAGGGCGGGACAACACAATCAGCCCCAGCATTTT.

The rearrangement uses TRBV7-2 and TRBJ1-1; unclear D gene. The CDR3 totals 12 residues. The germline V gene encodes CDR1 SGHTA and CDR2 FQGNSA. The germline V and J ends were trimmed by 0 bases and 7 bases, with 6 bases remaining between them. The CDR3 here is CASSLASGEAFF. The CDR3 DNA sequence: TGTGCCAGCAGCTTAGCGTCCGGTGAAGCTTTCTTT. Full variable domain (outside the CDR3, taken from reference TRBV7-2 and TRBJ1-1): GAGVSQSPSNKVTEKGKDVELRCDPISGHTALYWYRQSLGQGLEFLIYFQGNSAPDKSGLPSDRFSAERTGGSVSTLTIQRTQQEDSAVYLCASSLASGEAFFGQGTRLTVV.

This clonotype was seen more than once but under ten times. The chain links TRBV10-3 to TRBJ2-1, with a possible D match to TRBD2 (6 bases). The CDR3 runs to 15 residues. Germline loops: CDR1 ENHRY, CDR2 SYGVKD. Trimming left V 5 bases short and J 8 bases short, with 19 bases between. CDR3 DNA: TGTGCCATCAGTCCTCCTCCCGGGACTGGGGATGAGCAGTTCTTC. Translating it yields CAISPPPGTGDEQFF.

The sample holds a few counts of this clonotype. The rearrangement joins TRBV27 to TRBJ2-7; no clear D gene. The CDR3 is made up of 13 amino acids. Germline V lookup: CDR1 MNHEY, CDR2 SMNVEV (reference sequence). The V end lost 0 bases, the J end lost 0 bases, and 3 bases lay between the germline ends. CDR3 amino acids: CASSLSRSYEQYF. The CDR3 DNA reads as TGTGCCAGCAGTTTATCCCGCTCCTACGAGCAGTACTTC.

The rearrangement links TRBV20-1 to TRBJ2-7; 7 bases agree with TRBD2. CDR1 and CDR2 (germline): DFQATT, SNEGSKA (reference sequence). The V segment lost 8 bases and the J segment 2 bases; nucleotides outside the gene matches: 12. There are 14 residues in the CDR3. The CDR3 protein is CSLRSGGAAYEQYF. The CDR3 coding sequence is TGCAGTCTTAGATCGGGAGGAGCTGCCTACGAGCAGTACTTC.

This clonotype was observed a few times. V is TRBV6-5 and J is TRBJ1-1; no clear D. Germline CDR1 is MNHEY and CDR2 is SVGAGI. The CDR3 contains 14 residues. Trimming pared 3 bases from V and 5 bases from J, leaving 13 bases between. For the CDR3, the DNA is TGTGCCAGCAGTTATCGGCCGATAGGGACTGAAGCTTTCTTT. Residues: CASSYRPIGTEAFF.

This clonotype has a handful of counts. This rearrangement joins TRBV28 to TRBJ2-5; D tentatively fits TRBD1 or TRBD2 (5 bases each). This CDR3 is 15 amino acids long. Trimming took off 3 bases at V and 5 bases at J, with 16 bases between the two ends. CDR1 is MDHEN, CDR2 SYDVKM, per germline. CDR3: CASSFVEPWGETQYF. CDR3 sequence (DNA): TGTGCCAGCAGTTTTGTGGAACCTTGGGGGGAGACCCAGTACTTC.

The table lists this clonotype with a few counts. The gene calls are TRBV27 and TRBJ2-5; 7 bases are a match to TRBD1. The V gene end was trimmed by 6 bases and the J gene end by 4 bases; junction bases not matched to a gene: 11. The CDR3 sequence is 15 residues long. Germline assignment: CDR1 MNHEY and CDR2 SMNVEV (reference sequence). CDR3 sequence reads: CASRDRAAGGETQYF. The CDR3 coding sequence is TGTGCCAGCAGAGACAGGGCGGCGGGTGGAGAGACCCAGTACTTC.

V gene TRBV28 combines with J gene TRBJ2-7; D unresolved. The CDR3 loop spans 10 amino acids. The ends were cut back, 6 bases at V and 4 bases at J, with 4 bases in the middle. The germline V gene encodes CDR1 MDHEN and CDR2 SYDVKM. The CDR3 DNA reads TGTGCCAGCAGCGCATACGAGCAGTACTTC. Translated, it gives CASSAYEQYF.

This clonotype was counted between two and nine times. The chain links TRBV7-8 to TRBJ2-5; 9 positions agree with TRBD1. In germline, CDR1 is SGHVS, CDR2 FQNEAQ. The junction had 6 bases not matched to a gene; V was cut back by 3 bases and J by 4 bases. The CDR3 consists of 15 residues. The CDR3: CASSLRTGELETQYF. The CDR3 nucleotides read TGTGCCAGCAGCTTGAGGACAGGGGAGTTAGAGACCCAGTACTTC.

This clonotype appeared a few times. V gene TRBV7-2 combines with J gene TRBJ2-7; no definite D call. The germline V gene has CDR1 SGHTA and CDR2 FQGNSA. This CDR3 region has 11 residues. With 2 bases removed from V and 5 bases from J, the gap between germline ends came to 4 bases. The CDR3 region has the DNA TGTGCCAGCAGCTTAATCCACGAGCAGTACTTC. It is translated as CASSLIHEQYF.